The T cell receptor beta chain under discussion was sequenced for a study of cytomegalovirus exposure and HLA in healthy donors. A multiplex PCR was run with 60 Vbeta primers and 13 Jbeta primers. TCRdb's copy holds only in-frame clones and misses some; the assay was immunoSEQ multiplex PCR. The table includes around 200,000 clones, around four fifths detected once. CDR3 length equals 15 residues. V was trimmed by 1 base and J by 4 bases, leaving 10 bases between them. The germline V gene encodes CDR1 SGHTA and CDR2 FQGNSA. Study-wide results and caveats: The authors later found HLA-associated TCR beta chains more clonally expanded than equally common others.

About this clone: Its antigen is as yet unknown.

V is TRBV7-2 and J is TRBJ1-4, with D unresolved. This clonotype was sampled from a woman aged 45-65 years in good health and CMV-seropositive. Sequenced sample: PBMCs. CDR3 DNA sequence: TGTGCCAGCAGCTTAGGTATCAGGCGTAATGAAAAACTGTTTTTT. The encoded protein is CASSLGIRRNEKLFF.